This is a list of T cell receptor beta chains from one sample in a study of shared clonotypes between healthy human individuals. Data came from immunoSEQ multiplex PCR; TCRdb stores just in-frame clones and leaves some out. The sample records about 2.3 million clones, 85% to 95% being singletons. Sequencing input: naive CD4+ T cells from PBMCs. The receptors here all came from a man between 18 and 35 years old in good health. Some clones in this sample may be carry-over from other donors' samples. CDR3s include the opening cysteine and the closing phenylalanine or tryptophan. Each record gives: V gene, CDR3 length, J gene, CDR3 protein.

TRBV7-2,17,TRBJ1-2,CASSSSRGRSGGYGYTF
TRBV27,17,TRBJ1-5,CASSLRGAGYSNQPQHF
TRBV7-8,14,TRBJ2-7,CASSLGRIDYEQYF
TRBV10-3,13,TRBJ2-7,CAIRAGPSYEQYF
TRBV7-9,13,TRBJ1-5,CASSLVGNQPQHF
TRBV9,14,TRBJ2-3,CASSVVGVTDTQYF
TRBV28,16,TRBJ2-2,CASSRAGTRNTGELFF
TRBV11-2,18,TRBJ2-1,CASSRWSLVGRHYNEQFF
TRBV5-1,17,TRBJ2-1,CASSFSPSGLGEIEQFF
TRBV14,22,TRBJ2-1,CASSRPLIPSGSTWSSYNEQFF
TRBV10-2,14,TRBJ2-1,CASRGSGSYNEQFF
TRBV5-4,19,TRBJ2-7,CASSEHRTGGLAGGNEQYF
TRBV6-1,12,TRBJ2-6,CASRQGSEVLTF
TRBV5-1,14,TRBJ1-4,CASSRSRDGEKLFF
TRBV14,15,TRBJ2-7,CASSLAGTGLYEQYF
TRBV19,14,TRBJ1-2,CASSTIDRTYGYTF
TRBV7-2,16,TRBJ2-5,CASSLTSGRARETQYF
TRBV6-5,14,TRBJ1-2,CASSFLGASYGYTF
TRBV7-9,14,TRBJ1-3,CASSFGQLGNTIYF
TRBV5-1,14,TRBJ2-7,CASSFRDRGSEQYF
TRBV5-1,18,TRBJ2-2,CASSLAVTGGANTGELFF
TRBV5-4,16,TRBJ2-7,CASSFGLGQSSYEQYF
TRBV7-2,14,TRBJ1-2,CASSQRTGGLGYTF
TRBV10-3,13,TRBJ2-5,CASGGTAQETQYF
TRBV6-1,11,TRBJ1-1,CASRLGTEAFF
TRBV15,15,TRBJ2-1,CATSRVVGRDNEQFF
TRBV6-6,13,TRBJ1-2,CASSSRGSDGYTF
TRBV9,13,TRBJ1-1,CASSVALSGEAFF
TRBV28,12,TRBJ2-2,CASRVQTGELFF
TRBV11-2,15,TRBJ2-1,CASSQTQSSYNEQFF
TRBV9,15,TRBJ2-7,CASSVATSSPSEQYF
TRBV28,15,TRBJ2-7,CASSVSGGKRYEQYF
TRBV7-6,14,TRBJ1-2,CASSPDRVNYGYTF
TRBV28,16,TRBJ2-7,CASSQPQGGFHYEQYF
TRBV5-4,15,TRBJ1-4,CASSIGQGLAEKLFF
TRBV9,15,TRBJ2-2,CASSPGQGEYGELFF
TRBV25-1,14,TRBJ2-5,CASSDRLGGETQYF
TRBV5-6,16,TRBJ2-7,CASSVAGTSGSYEQYF
TRBV28,15,TRBJ2-7,CASADRGRGSYEQYF
TRBV7-8,14,TRBJ1-1,CASSLVTQNTEAFF
TRBV18,14,TRBJ2-2,CASSPGLHTGELFF
TRBV29-1,11,TRBJ2-5,CSVPFRETQYF
TRBV15,17,TRBJ1-1,CATSRDYGQLMNTEAFF
TRBV28,14,TRBJ2-1,CASRPRTLVNEQFF
TRBV30,14,TRBJ2-2,CAWGVQGAIGELFF
TRBV5-4,13,TRBJ2-5,CASSLREVETQYF
TRBV10-3,13,TRBJ1-3,CAISGRAGNTIYF
TRBV6-1,14,TRBJ2-7,CASSEAGRPGEQYF
TRBV6-5,16,TRBJ2-5,CASSYPPTWTQETQYF
TRBV11-1,15,TRBJ2-5,CASSFSGTGPETQYF
TRBV28,13,TRBJ2-7,CASSLGGGVEQYF
TRBV29-1,13,-,CSVDQGAPNEQYF
TRBV5-1,15,TRBJ2-7,CASSLGTYVTYEQYF
TRBV7-9,15,TRBJ1-4,CASSHPPGSNEKLFF
TRBV5-4,15,TRBJ2-2,CASSSAGLYTGELFF
TRBV5-8,14,TRBJ2-5,CASSSGDLTETQYF
TRBV7-2,16,TRBJ2-2,CASSRDSGTRSGELFF
TRBV6-6,12,TRBJ1-1,CASSYAGEEAFF
TRBV10-3,13,TRBJ2-7,CAISGGSNYEQYF
TRBV2,15,TRBJ2-5,CASGRASGREETQYF